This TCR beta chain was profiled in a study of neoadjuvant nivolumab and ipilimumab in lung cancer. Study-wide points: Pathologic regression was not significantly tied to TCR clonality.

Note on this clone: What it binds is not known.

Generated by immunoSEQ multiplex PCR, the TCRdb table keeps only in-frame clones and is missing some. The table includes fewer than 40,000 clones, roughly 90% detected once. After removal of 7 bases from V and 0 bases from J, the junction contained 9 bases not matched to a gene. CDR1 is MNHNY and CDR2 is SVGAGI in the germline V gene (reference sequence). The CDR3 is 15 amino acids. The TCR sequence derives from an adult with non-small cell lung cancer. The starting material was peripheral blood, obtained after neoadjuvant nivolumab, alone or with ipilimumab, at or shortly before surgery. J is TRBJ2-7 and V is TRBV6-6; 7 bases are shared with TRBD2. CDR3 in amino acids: CASTFGAGISYEQYF. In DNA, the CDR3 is TGTGCCAGCACCTTTGGAGCGGGAATCTCCTACGAGCAGTACTTC.